The 29 T cell receptor beta chains reported below all come from one sample, sequenced in a study of cytomegalovirus exposure and HLA in healthy donors. Method: immunoSEQ multiplex PCR; TCRdb's copy keeps in-frame clones and lacks some. The sample includes 75,000 to 90,000 clones, roughly 95% of them seen just once. The sequenced sample consisted of PBMCs. All receptors derive from a man younger than 30 in good health and CMV-seropositive.

This chain connects TRBV5-5 to TRBJ2-7; 7 bases fit TRBD1. The V segment lost 3 bases and the J segment 4 bases; nucleotides outside the gene matches: 10. Germline CDR1 reads SGHKS; CDR2 reads YYEKEE (reference sequence). The CDR3 totals 15 residues. The CDR3 nucleotides are TGTGCCAGCAGCTCCTACCCGACAGGGTCGTACGAGCAGTACTTC. The encoded protein is CASSSYPTGSYEQYF.

This chain links TRBV16 with TRBJ2-7; TRBD1 agrees at 7 bases. In germline, CDR1 is KGHSY, CDR2 FQNENV. The ends lost 6 bases at V and 2 bases at J; junction bases unmatched: 10. The CDR3 contains 15 residues. CDR3: CASSQETTGAYEQYF. As DNA, the CDR3 is TGTGCCAGCAGTCAGGAAACCACAGGGGCCTACGAGCAGTACTTC.

V and J are TRBV2 and TRBJ1-1; D possibly corresponds to TRBD1 (6 bases). V gave up 11 bases and J gave up 0 bases, with 22 bases separating them. The CDR3 length is 16 residues. Germline CDR1 reads SNHLY; CDR2 reads FYNNEI. The DNA for the CDR3 is TGTGCCGGAAGGGGGACGGCGGTGCCGATGAACACTGAAGCTTTCTTT. The encoded protein is CAGRGTAVPMNTEAFF.

This chain connects TRBV27 to TRBJ2-5, with D possibly TRBD1 on 6 matching bases. The CDR3 loop spans 14 amino acids. Germline CDR1 reads MNHEY; CDR2 reads SMNVEV (reference sequence). V lost 5 bases to trimming and J lost 1 base, with 11 bases between them. The DNA of the CDR3 is TGTGCCAGCAGTCTTACAGGGTTCCAAGAGACCCAGTACTTC. This translates into CASSLTGFQETQYF.

V and J are TRBV5-1 and TRBJ2-7; TRBD2 matches at 13 bases. The V gene end was trimmed by 8 bases and the J gene end by 5 bases; junction bases not matched to a gene: 10. The germline V gene has CDR1 SGHRS and CDR2 YFSETQ. The CDR3 runs 15 residues. In nucleotides, the CDR3 is TGCGCCAGTGGGACTAGCGGGATTCCTTCCCACGAGCAGTACTTC. It translates to CASGTSGIPSHEQYF.

The V and J genes are TRBV7-2 and TRBJ2-5; D might be TRBD1 (5 bases). Germline V gives CDR1 SGHTA, CDR2 FQGNSA. The CDR3 runs to 18 residues. The germline V and J ends were trimmed by 1 base and 4 bases, with 22 bases remaining between them. CDR3 bases: TGTGCCAGCAGCTTAGACTCCCAGGGCCGCGTTTGGGGAGAGACCCAGTACTTC. As protein: CASSLDSQGRVWGETQYF.

The V call is TRBV28, the J call TRBJ2-7; 9 bases align to TRBD1. Germline V gene data show CDR1 as MDHEN and CDR2 as SYDVKM. This CDR3 is built from 13 residues. The V segment lost 5 bases and the J segment 4 bases; nucleotides outside the gene matches: 3. The CDR3 nucleotides read TGTGCCAGCAGTCTGACAGGGGGTTACGAGCAGTACTTC. It specifies CASSLTGGYEQYF.

The gene calls are TRBV5-4 and TRBJ1-1; D is possibly TRBD1 (5 bases). The CDR3 extends over 12 amino acids. Germline V CDR1 and CDR2: SGHNT, YYREEE (reference sequence). V was pared by 0 bases and J by 8 bases, with 8 bases between. The CDR3 DNA follows: TGTGCCAGCAGCTTGGGGGCAGGGGAAGCTTTCTTT. It encodes CASSLGAGEAFF.

CDR3 region: CASSLTGPYNEQFF. The CDR3 DNA reads TGTGCCAGTAGTTTGACAGGACCATACAATGAGCAGTTCTTC. V gene TRBV19 combines with J gene TRBJ2-1, with D maybe TRBD1 (6 bases). CDR3 length: 14 residues. The germline V and J ends were trimmed by 5 bases and 4 bases, with 12 bases remaining between them. Germline V lookup: CDR1 LNHDA, CDR2 SQIVND (reference sequence).

This chain uses TRBV9 with TRBJ2-7; 7 bases map to TRBD2. With 4 bases clipped from V and 0 bases from J, the junction kept 7 bases outside the gene matches. This CDR3 spans 15 amino acids. Germline values: CDR1 SGDLS, CDR2 YYNGEE. The CDR3, as DNA: TGTGCCAGCAGCCGGGGGGTGGCAACCTCCTACGAGCAGTACTTC. This gives the protein CASSRGVATSYEQYF.

The chain joins TRBV28 to TRBJ1-1, with D perhaps matching TRBD1 (5 bases). Germline V gives CDR1 MDHEN, CDR2 SYDVKM. The ends were cut back, 5 bases at V and 0 bases at J, with 10 bases in the middle. The length of the CDR3 is 14 residues. The DNA for the CDR3 is TGTGCCAGCAGTCCCTACAGGTTGAACACTGAAGCTTTCTTT. Translated, it gives CASSPYRLNTEAFF.

The genes are TRBV6-1 and TRBJ2-1; TRBD2 agrees at 10 bases. There are 13 residues in the CDR3. The junction had 4 bases not matched to a gene; V was cut back by 8 bases and J by 6 bases. Germline CDR1 reads MNHNS; CDR2 reads SASEGT. The CDR3 DNA reads TGTGCCAGCCAACCTAGCGGGAGCAATGAGCAGTTCTTC. Translation gives CASQPSGSNEQFF.

The CDR3 is CAWSRSSGAGEKLFF. The CDR3 DNA is TGTGCCTGGAGCCGGTCCTCAGGGGCTGGCGAAAAACTGTTTTTT. The V call is TRBV30, the J call TRBJ1-4; D is possibly TRBD1 (6 bases). Germline assignment: CDR1 GTSNPN and CDR2 SVGIG (reference sequence). Trimming left V 3 bases short and J 8 bases short, with 19 bases between. This CDR3 region has 15 residues. Full variable domain (missing parts from reference TRBV30 and TRBJ1-4): SQTIHQWPATLVQPVGSPLSLECTVEGTSNPNLYWYRQAAGRGLQLLFYSVGIGQISSEVPQNLSASRPQDRQFILSSKKLLLSDSGFYLCAWSRSSGAGEKLFFGSGTQLSVL.

This clone was observed a single time. The genes are TRBV29-1 and TRBJ2-1, with TRBD2 as a possible D gene (5 bases). V was cut by 3 bases and J by 8 bases, with 29 bases left in between. The length of the CDR3 is 18 residues. Germline CDR1 and CDR2: SQVTM and ANQGSEA. The chain's CDR3 is CSVEAGVSGRRGLDEQFF. Written as DNA, the CDR3 is TGCAGCGTTGAGGCAGGAGTGAGCGGACGAAGAGGGTTGGATGAGCAGTTCTTC.

The gene calls are TRBV19 and TRBJ1-1, with D unresolved. This CDR3 has 14 amino acids. Germline V CDR1 and CDR2: LNHDA, SQIVND (reference sequence). Trimming pared 0 bases from V and 1 base from J, leaving 6 bases between. In nucleotides, the CDR3 is TGTGCCAGTAGTATAGATCGGGGGAACACTGAAGCTTTCTTT. It specifies CASSIDRGNTEAFF.

The V and J genes are TRBV7-2 and TRBJ2-3; 10 bases agree with TRBD2. The CDR3 runs 15 residues. V was pared by 5 bases and J by 0 bases, with 2 bases of the junction left unmatched. Germline V CDR1 and CDR2: SGHTA, FQGNSA. This chain's CDR3 is CASSPSGRSTDTQYF. The CDR3 nucleotides read TGTGCCAGCAGCCCTAGCGGGAGAAGCACAGATACGCAGTATTTT. Full variable domain (outside the CDR3, taken from reference TRBV7-2 and TRBJ2-3): GAGVSQSPSNKVTEKGKDVELRCDPISGHTALYWYRQSLGQGLEFLIYFQGNSAPDKSGLPSDRFSAERTGGSVSTLTIQRTQQEDSAVYLCASSPSGRSTDTQYFGPGTRLTVL.

The chain links TRBV6-5 to TRBJ1-2, with D perhaps matching TRBD1 (6 bases). CDR3 length equals 11 residues. Germline V gene sequence: CDR1 MNHEY, CDR2 SVGAGI. Trimming took 11 bases from V and 7 from J, leaving 14 bases between them. This CDR3 reads CASTWGRGYTF. The CDR3 DNA is TGTGCCTCCACTTGGGGGCGTGGCTACACCTTC.

This chain links TRBV11-3 with TRBJ1-1; 7 bases match TRBD1. The junction had 11 bases not matched to a gene; V was cut back by 5 bases and J by 5 bases. This CDR3 region has 15 residues. Per the germline V gene, CDR1 is SGHNT and CDR2 is YENEEA. CDR3 sequence (DNA): TGTGCCAGCAGCCAGCAGCAGGGGGGAGGAACTGAAGCTTTCTTT. Translation gives CASSQQQGGGTEAFF.

This sequence joins TRBV5-6 and TRBJ2-7; no reliable D call. The CDR3 is 15 residues long. The germline CDR1 and CDR2 sequences are SGHDT and YYEEEE. V gave up 1 base and J gave up 3 bases, with 14 bases separating them. CDR3 nucleotides: TGTGCCAGCAGCTTGTCCCCCCAGTCTGGCTACGAGCAGTACTTC. Amino acids: CASSLSPQSGYEQYF.

CDR3 in DNA: TGTGCCACCCTGGACAGGGGGTCCTACAATGAGCAGTTCTTC. It codes for CATLDRGSYNEQFF. This chain links TRBV28 with TRBJ2-1; 10 nucleotides match TRBD1. The germline V gene has CDR1 MDHEN and CDR2 SYDVKM. The CDR3 consists of 14 residues. The J segment lost 1 base and the V segment lost 10 bases, leaving 4 bases of the junction unmatched.

V usage is TRBV4-1 and J usage is TRBJ2-2; 9 bases fit TRBD2. Trimming removed 3 bases from V and 3 bases from J; junction bases left unmatched: 8. Germline V CDR1 and CDR2: MGHRA, YSYEKL. The CDR3 is made up of 17 amino acids. CDR3 DNA sequence: TGCGCCAGCAGCCACCTCGCTGGCGGGGGGGACACCGGGGAGCTGTTTTTT. Encoded protein: CASSHLAGGGDTGELFF.

This chain joins TRBV30 and TRBJ2-2; TRBD2 agrees at 13 bases. The CDR3 is made up of 17 amino acids. CDR1 GTSNPN and CDR2 SVGIG come from the germline V gene (reference sequence). The J segment lost 4 bases and the V segment lost 8 bases, leaving 13 bases of the junction unmatched. The CDR3 reads CAGPGHRTSGSTGELFF. The CDR3 DNA is TGTGCCGGCCCGGGACACAGGACTAGCGGGAGCACCGGGGAGCTGTTTTTT.

CDR3 sequence (DNA): TGTGCCAGCAGCCCGGCAAGTCTGAGAGGGCCTTTGGATGAGCAGTTCTTC. This gives the protein CASSPASLRGPLDEQFF. The V and J genes are TRBV5-4 and TRBJ2-1, with a tentative D call TRBD2 (5 bases). The ends were cut back, 4 bases at V and 8 bases at J, with 25 bases in the middle. This CDR3 spans 17 amino acids. Germline V gives CDR1 SGHNT, CDR2 YYREEE (reference sequence).

This chain joins TRBV10-3 and TRBJ2-4, with D tentatively TRBD2 (6 bases). CDR1 is ENHRY, CDR2 SYGVKD, per germline. This CDR3 is 14 amino acids long. V was shortened by 5 bases and J by 3 bases, with 11 bases between the two germline ends. The CDR3 nucleotides read TGTGCCATCAGTCCGGGGGTCGGCAAAAACATTCAGTACTTC. Amino acid sequence: CAISPGVGKNIQYF.

Note on this clone: The junction departs from germline at one end; a sequencing error may be responsible. Written as DNA, the CDR3 is TGTGCCTGGGGTGTCAGCGGCACAGATACGCAGTATTTT. Its protein is CAWGVSGTDTQYF. The chain recombines TRBV30 with TRBJ2-3; D gene ambiguous. CDR1 GTSNPN and CDR2 SVGIG come from the germline V gene (reference sequence). This CDR3 has 13 amino acids.

The chain employs TRBV10-3 and TRBJ1-2; perhaps TRBD1 as D (5 bases). V lost 2 bases to trimming and J lost 0 bases, with 13 bases between them. CDR1 and CDR2 (germline): ENHRY, SYGVKD. This CDR3 contains 16 residues. The CDR3, as DNA: TGTGCCATCAGTGAGGGGCCAGGGCCCCCTAACTATGGCTACACCTTC. Encoded protein: CAISEGPGPPNYGYTF.

About this clone: A much larger clonotype is one base distant, so this may be a read error. Different DNA sequences within this sample yield the same CDR3. The J gene is TRBJ2-7, the V gene TRBV27; D is possibly TRBD1 (5 bases). The CDR3 is 13 residues long. Trimming took off 0 bases at V and 5 bases at J, with 8 bases between the two ends. Germline V gives CDR1 MNHEY, CDR2 SMNVEV (reference sequence). The CDR3 DNA sequence: TGTGCCAGCAGTTTATCCCCAGGGAACGAGCAGTACTTC. It is translated as CASSLSPGNEQYF.

The V and J genes are TRBV7-9 and TRBJ1-1; D is perhaps TRBD1 (5 bases). This CDR3 has 14 amino acids. V lost 3 bases, J lost 5 bases, and 13 bases lay in between. The germline CDR1 and CDR2 sequences are SEHNR and FQNEAQ (reference sequence). CDR3 sequence reads: CASSLGGAGTEAFF. CDR3 bases: TGTGCCAGCAGCTTGGGGGGAGCGGGGACTGAAGCTTTCTTT.

V gene TRBV9 combines with J gene TRBJ1-1; 8 bases are shared with TRBD1. From germline, CDR1 is SGDLS and CDR2 YYNGEE. The CDR3 covers 13 residues. V dropped 0 bases and J dropped 5; count of bases not matched to a gene: 0. The CDR3 sequence is CASSVGTGTEAFF. DNA of the CDR3: TGTGCCAGCAGCGTAGGGACAGGGACTGAAGCTTTCTTT.